This T cell receptor beta chain was sequenced for a study of beta chain features in type 1 diabetes. Study-wide results and limits: VDJ junctions from patients with type 1 diabetes contained fewer insertions and more deletions.

The isolated RNA, all of it, was reverse transcribed, so expressed TCRB transcripts were what got sequenced. Assay used: immunoSEQ multiplex PCR; TCRdb lists only in-frame clones, some missing. The sample comprises about 250,000 clones, over 12% of which are singletons, and more than 0.02% rests with the top ten. Blood was drawn once from each donor into heparinised tubes. The draws averaged about 120 mL. Sorting with CD45RO/CCR7/CD25/CD127/CD95/CD27 yielded naive, central memory, regulatory and stem-like memory CD4+ cells. Comment on this clone: What it binds is unknown.

This CDR3 region has 16 residues. The V segment lost 1 base and the J segment 10 bases; nucleotides outside the gene matches: 11. Germline-derived CDR1 and CDR2 are MGHRA and YSYEKL. The rearrangement uses TRBV4-1 and TRBJ2-1, with 9 bases that match TRBD1. This receptor was obtained from a middle-aged woman in good health. Material: naive CD4+ T cells from blood. CDR3 coding DNA: TGCGCCAGCAGCCAAGTGAGGGCGGGACAGGGCGGCGAGCAGTTCTTC. Translating it yields CASSQVRAGQGGEQFF.